This T cell receptor beta chain is from a study of blood T cell repertoires in COVID-19. Study-level information: Samples came from the United States, Italy and Spain, spanning acute and convalescent COVID-19. T cells, B-cell-depleted T cells, or PBMCs provided the cDNA or gDNA that served as material.

In the source study's methods: Reference gene primer amplification yielded estimated nucleated cell counts. TCRdb's copy holds only in-frame clones and misses some; the assay was immunoSEQ multiplex PCR. Clonal size and the V and J genes are those of that table, whereas D and trimming came from the DNA. The sample consists of 200,000 to 250,000 clones, around four fifths of them appearing once. The CDR3 consists of 13 residues. The germline CDR1 and CDR2 sequences are SQVTM and ANQGSEA. J lost 7 bases, V lost 2 bases, and 5 bases had no gene match. This clonotype originated in a woman between 55 and 75 years old with active or convalescent COVID-19. V gene TRBV29-1 combines with J gene TRBJ1-1; 9 bases map to TRBD1. Material: peripheral blood. CDR3 sequence reads: CSVEQTGGLEAFF. CDR3 nucleotide sequence: TGCAGCGTTGAACAAACAGGGGGCCTTGAAGCTTTCTTT.